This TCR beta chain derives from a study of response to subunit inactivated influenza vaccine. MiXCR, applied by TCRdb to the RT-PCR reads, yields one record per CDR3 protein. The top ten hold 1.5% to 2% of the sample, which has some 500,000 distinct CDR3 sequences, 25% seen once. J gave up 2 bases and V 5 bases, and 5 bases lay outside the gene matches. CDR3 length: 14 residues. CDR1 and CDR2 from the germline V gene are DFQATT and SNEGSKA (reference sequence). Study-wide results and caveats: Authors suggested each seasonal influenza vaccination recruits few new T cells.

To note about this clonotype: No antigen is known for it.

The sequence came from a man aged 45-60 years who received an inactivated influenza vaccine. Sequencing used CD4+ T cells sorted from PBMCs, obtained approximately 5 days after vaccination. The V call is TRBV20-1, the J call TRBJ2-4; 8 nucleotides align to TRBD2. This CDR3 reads CSASRGGPKNIQYF. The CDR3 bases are TGCAGTGCTTCACGGGGGGGCCCCAAAAACATTCAGTACTTC.